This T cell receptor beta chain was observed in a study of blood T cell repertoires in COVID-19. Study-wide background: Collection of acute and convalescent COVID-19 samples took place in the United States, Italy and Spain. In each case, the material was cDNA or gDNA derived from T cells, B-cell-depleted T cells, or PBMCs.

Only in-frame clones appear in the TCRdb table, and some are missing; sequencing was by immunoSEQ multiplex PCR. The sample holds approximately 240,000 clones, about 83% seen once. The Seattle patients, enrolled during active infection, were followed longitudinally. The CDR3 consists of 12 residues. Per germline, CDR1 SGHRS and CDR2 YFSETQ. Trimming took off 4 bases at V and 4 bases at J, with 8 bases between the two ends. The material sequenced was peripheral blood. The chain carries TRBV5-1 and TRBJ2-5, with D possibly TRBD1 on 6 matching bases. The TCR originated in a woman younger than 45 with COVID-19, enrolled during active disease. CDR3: CASSMGAETQYF. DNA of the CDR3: TGCGCCAGCAGCATGGGGGCAGAGACCCAGTACTTC.